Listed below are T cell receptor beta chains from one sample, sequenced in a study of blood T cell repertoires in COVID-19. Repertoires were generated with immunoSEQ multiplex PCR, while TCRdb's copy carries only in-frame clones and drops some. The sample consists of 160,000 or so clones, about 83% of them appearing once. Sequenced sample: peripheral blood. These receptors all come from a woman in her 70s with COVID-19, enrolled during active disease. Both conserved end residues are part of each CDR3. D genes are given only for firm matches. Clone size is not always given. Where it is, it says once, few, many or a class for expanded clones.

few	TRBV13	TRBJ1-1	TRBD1	TGTGCCAGCAGCCGAAGGATGACAGGGGACACTGAAGCTTTCTTT	CASSRRMTGDTEAFF
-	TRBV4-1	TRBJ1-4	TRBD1	TGCGCCAGCAGCCTGGGACAGGGCATAGGCGAGGAAAAACTGTTTTTT	CASSLGQGIGEEKLFF
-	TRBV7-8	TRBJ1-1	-	TGTGCCAGCAGCTCCCAGGTTCTCACTGAAGCTTTCTTT	CASSSQVLTEAFF
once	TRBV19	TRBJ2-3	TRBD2	TGTGCCAGTAGTACCAGCGGGGGGGGAGATACGCAGTATTTT	CASSTSGGGDTQYF
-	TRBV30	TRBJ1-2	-	TGTGCCTGGAGTCCCAGGGGATTGTTCGGCTATGGCTACACCTTC	CAWSPRGLFGYGYTF
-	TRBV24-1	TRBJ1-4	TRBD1	TGTGCCACCAGTGAAGCAGGGGGAGGTGAGGAAAAACTGTTTTTT	CATSEAGGGEEKLFF
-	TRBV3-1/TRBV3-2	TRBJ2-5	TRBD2	TGTGCCAGCAGCCGAGGACTAGCGGGGATACAAGAGACCCAGTACTTC	CASSRGLAGIQETQYF
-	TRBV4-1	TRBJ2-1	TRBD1	TGCGCCAGCAGCCCAGCGGACAGGGTCTCCCACAATGAGCAGTTCTTC	CASSPADRVSHNEQFF
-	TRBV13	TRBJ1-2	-	TGTGCCAGCAGCTTAGGACAGGGTGTGGACTATGGCTACACCTTC	CASSLGQGVDYGYTF
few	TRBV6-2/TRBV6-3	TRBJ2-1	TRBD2	TGTGCCAGCAGTTTCGGACTAGCGTTCTCCTACAATGAGCAGTTCTTC	CASSFGLAFSYNEQFF
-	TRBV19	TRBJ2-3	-	TGTGCCAGTAGTAAGTACAGTAGCACAGATACGCAGTATTTT	CASSKYSSTDTQYF
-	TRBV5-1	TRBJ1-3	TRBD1	TGCGCCAGCAGATCTGGACAGGGGCCTGGAAACACCATATATTTT	CASRSGQGPGNTIYF
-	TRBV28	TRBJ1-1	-	TGTGCCAGCAGTTCACAGGGTTGGGGGAACACTGAAGCTTTCTTT	CASSSQGWGNTEAFF
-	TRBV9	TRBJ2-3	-	TGTGCCAGCAGCGTTAGCAGAAGCACAGATACGCAGTATTTT	CASSVSRSTDTQYF
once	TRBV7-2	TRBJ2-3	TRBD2	TGTGCCAGCAGCCGTGGGGCGGGGGACACAGATACGCAGTATTTT	CASSRGAGDTDTQYF
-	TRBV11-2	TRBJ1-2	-	TGTGCCAGCAGCTTAGTACTCGGCTATGGCTACACCTTC	CASSLVLGYGYTF
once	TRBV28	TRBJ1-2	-	TGTGCCAGCAGCCAGCTCCGAGCGGGGGCACTCTATGGCTACACCTTC	CASSQLRAGALYGYTF
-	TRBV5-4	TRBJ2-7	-	TGTGCCAGCAGCTTCACAGGGCTCGGGTACGAGCAGTACTTC	CASSFTGLGYEQYF
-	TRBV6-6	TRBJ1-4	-	TGTGCCAGCACTAGCCCGGGTAATGAAAAACTGTTTTTT	CASTSPGNEKLFF
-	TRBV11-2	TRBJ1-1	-	TGTGCCAGCTCGTCGGTCACTGAAGCTTTCTTT	CASSSVTEAFF
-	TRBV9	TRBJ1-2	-	TGTGCCGCAGGTCGGGAAGGAGGCTACACCTTC	CAAGREGGYTF
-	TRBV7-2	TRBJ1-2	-	TGTGCCAGCAGCCTCACAGGACGTAACTATGGCTACACCTTC	CASSLTGRNYGYTF
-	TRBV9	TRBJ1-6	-	TGTGCCAGCAGCACAGGCAGGGACTCTTCACCCCTCCACTTT	CASSTGRDSSPLHF
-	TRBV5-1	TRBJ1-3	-	TGCGCCAGCAGCTTACGGGGCTCTGGAAACACCATATATTTT	CASSLRGSGNTIYF
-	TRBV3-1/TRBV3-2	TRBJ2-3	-	TGTGCCAGCAGCCAAGGAGCGGGCACAGATACGCAGTATTTT	CASSQGAGTDTQYF
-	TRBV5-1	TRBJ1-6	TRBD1	TGCGCCAGCAGCTACGACAGGGGCGGGAATTCACCCCTCCACTTT	CASSYDRGGNSPLHF
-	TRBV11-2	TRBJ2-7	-	TGTGCCAGCAGCTTAGTACAGGGCATTCGGGTCGAGCAGTACTTC	CASSLVQGIRVEQYF
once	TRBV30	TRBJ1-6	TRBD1	TGTGCCTGGAGTAGGGGACAGGATAATTCACCCCTCCACTTT	CAWSRGQDNSPLHF
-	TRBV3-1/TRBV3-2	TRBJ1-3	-	TGTGCCAGCAGCCAAGGCCAGGTCGGCTCTGGAAACACCATATATTTT	CASSQGQVGSGNTIYF
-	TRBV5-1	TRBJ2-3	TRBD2	TGCGCCAGCAGCGACGGACTAGCGGGGAAGACAGATACGCAGTATTTT	CASSDGLAGKTDTQYF
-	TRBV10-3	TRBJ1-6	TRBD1	TGTGCCATCAGTCCAGGGGGAAATTCACCCCTCCACTTT	CAISPGGNSPLHF
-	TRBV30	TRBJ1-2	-	TGTGCCTGGGGGCGTCCCGCTGGCTACACCTTC	CAWGRPAGYTF
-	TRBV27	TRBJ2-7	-	TGTGCCAGCAGCTCCGGGTACGAGCAGTACTTC	CASSSGYEQYF
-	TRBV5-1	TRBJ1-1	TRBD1	TGCGCCAGCAGCTTGGGGGGGACAGTTAGCAACACTGAAGCTTTCTTT	CASSLGGTVSNTEAFF
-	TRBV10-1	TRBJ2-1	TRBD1	TGCGCCAGCAGGGGACAGGCCTCCTACAATGAGCAGTTCTTC	CASRGQASYNEQFF
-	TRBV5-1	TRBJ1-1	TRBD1	TGCGCCAGCACCGTGGGACAGGGAGATACTGAAGCTTTCTTT	CASTVGQGDTEAFF
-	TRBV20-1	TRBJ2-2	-	TGCAGTGCTAGTGCCTTCCGGGGATCGAACACCGGGGAGCTGTTTTTT	CSASAFRGSNTGELFF
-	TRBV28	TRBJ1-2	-	TGTGCCAGCAGTCTCCAGACACCGAACTATGGCTACACCTTC	CASSLQTPNYGYTF
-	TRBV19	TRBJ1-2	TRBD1	TGTGCCAGTAGTCCGGACAGGGGTTACGGCTACACCTTC	CASSPDRGYGYTF
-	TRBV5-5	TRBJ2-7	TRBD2	TGTGCCAGCAGCTTGGTAAGCGGGGATTACTACGAGCAGTACTTC	CASSLVSGDYYEQYF
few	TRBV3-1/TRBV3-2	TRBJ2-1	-	TGTGCCAGCAGCCAAGAATTGGGGAGTCTCAATGAGCAGTTCTTC	CASSQELGSLNEQFF
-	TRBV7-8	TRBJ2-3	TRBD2	TGTGCCAGCAGCTTAGGGGATTTAGCGGGGGGCCTTATAAATACGCAGTATTTT	CASSLGDLAGGLINTQYF
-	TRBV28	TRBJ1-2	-	TGTGCCAGCAGTCCAAGGCGACAGGTCCCCTATGGCTACACCTTC	CASSPRRQVPYGYTF
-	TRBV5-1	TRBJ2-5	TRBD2	TGCGCCAGCAACGGGGGAGGGGTGATGGAGACCCAGTACTTC	CASNGGGVMETQYF
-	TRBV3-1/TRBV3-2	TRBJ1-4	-	TGTGCCAGCCAGTTGGGGGGGGAAAAACTGTTTTTT	CASQLGGEKLFF
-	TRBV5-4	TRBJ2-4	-	TGTGCCAGCAGCTTGGGGGGGGTCAGGGCCAAAAACATTCAGTACTTC	CASSLGGVRAKNIQYF
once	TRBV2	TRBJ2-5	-	TGTGCCAGCACAGAAACGGGGTTCCAAGAGACCCAGTACTTC	CASTETGFQETQYF
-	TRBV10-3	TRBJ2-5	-	TGTGCCATCAGTGCGGGGGTCCAAGAGACCCAGTACTTC	CAISAGVQETQYF
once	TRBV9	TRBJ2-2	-	TGTGCCAGCAGTCGGGACACCGGGGAGCTGTTTTTT	CASSRDTGELFF
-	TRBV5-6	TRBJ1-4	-	TGTGCCAGCAGCTTGGCCCAGGAGGGGACTAATGAAAAACTGTTTTTT	CASSLAQEGTNEKLFF
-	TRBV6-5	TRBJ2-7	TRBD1	TGTGCCAGCTATGACAGGGGCTTATTCTACGAGCAGTACTTC	CASYDRGLFYEQYF
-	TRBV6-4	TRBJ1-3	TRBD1	TGTGCCAGCGAGTCCAGGGGGCCAAGAGGAAACACCATATATTTT	CASESRGPRGNTIYF
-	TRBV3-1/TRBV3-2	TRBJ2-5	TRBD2	TGTGCCAGCAGCCAGGCTAGCGGGGAAGAGACCCAGTACTTC	CASSQASGEETQYF
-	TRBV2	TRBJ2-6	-	TGTGCCAGCAGACAGGAGGGAACTGCTGGGGCCAACGTCCTGACTTTC	CASRQEGTAGANVLTF
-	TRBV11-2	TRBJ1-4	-	TGTGCCAGCAGCTTAGCTGGGGGCGGTGAAAAACTGTTTTTT	CASSLAGGGEKLFF
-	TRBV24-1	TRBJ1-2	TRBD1	TGTGCCACCAGTGATCGGGACAGGGGGGGATATGGCTACACCTTC	CATSDRDRGGYGYTF
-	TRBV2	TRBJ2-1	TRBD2	TGTGCCAGCAATTCGGGACTAGAGTACAATGAGCAGTTCTTC	CASNSGLEYNEQFF
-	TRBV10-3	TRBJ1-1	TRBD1	TGTGCCATCAGTGAGACAGGGGCCGTCACTGAAGCTTTCTTT	CAISETGAVTEAFF
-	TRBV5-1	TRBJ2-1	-	TGCGCCAGCAGCTTGGTACAGGGAGAACAGAATGAGCAGTTCTTC	CASSLVQGEQNEQFF